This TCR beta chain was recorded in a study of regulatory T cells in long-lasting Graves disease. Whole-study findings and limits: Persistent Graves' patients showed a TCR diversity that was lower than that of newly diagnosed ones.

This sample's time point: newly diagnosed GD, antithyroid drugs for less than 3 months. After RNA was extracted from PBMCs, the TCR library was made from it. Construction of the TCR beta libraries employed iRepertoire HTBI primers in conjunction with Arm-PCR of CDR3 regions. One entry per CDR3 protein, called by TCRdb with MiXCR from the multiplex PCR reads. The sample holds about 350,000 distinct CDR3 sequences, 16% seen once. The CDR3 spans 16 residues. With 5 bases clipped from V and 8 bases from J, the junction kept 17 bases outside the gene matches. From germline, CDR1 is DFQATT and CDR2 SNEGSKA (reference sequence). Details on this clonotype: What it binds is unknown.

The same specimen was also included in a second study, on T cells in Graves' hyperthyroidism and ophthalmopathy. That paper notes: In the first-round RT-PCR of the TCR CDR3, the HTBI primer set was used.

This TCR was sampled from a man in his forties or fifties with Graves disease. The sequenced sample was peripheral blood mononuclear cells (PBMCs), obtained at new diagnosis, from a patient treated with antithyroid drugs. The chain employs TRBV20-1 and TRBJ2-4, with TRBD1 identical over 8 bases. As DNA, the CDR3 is TGCAGTGCTCCGTCTTGGGGGGTGACAGGGGCGTACATTCAGTACTTC. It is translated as CSAPSWGVTGAYIQYF.